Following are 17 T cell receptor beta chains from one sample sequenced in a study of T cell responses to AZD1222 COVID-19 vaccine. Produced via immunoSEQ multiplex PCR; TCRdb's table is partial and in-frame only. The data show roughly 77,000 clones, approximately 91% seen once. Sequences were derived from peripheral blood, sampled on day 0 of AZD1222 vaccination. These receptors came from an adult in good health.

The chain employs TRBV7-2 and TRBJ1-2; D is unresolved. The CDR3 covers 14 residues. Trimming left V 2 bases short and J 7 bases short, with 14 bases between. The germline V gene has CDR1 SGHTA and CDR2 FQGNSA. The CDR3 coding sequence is TGTGCCAGCAGCTTAAGTTGGGAGGTGCGTGGCTACACCTTC. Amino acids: CASSLSWEVRGYTF.

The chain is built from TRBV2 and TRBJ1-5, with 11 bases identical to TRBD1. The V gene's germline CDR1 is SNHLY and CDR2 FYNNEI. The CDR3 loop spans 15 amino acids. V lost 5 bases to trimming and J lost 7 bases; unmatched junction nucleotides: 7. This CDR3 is CASSPDRGLRQPQHF. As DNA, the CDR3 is TGTGCCAGCAGTCCGGACAGGGGGCTTAGGCAGCCCCAGCATTTT.

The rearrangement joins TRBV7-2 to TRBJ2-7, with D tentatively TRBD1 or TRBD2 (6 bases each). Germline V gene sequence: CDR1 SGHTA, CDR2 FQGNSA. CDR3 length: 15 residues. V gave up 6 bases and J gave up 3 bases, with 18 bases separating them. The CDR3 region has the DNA TGTGCCAGCAGTTCGACGGGGGCCCGCTTCTACGAGCAGTACTTC. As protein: CASSSTGARFYEQYF.

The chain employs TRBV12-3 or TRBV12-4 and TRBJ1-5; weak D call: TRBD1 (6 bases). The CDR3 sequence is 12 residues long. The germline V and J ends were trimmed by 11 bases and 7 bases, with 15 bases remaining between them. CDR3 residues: CAVGGAGQPQHF. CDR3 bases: TGTGCCGTGGGGGGGGCCGGGCAGCCCCAGCATTTT.

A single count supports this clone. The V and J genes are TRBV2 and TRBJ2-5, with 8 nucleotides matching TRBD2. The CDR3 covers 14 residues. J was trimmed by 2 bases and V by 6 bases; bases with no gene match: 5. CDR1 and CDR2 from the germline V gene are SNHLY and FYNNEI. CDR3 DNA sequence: TGTGCCAGCAGGGGGGGACTAGTACAAGAGACCCAGTACTTC. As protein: CASRGGLVQETQYF.

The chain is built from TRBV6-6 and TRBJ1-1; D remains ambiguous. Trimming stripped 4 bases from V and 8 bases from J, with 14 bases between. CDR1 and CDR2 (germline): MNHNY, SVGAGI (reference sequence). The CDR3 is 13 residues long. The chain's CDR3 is CASSFIFGAEAFF. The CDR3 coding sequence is TGTGCCAGCAGTTTTATCTTTGGTGCAGAAGCTTTCTTT.

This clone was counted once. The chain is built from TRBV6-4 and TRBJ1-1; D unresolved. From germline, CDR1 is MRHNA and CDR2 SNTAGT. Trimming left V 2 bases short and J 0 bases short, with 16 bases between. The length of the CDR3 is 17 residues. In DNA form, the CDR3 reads TGTGCCAGCAGTGACCCACCGACACTAGGCCTGAACACTGAAGCTTTCTTT. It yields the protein CASSDPPTLGLNTEAFF.

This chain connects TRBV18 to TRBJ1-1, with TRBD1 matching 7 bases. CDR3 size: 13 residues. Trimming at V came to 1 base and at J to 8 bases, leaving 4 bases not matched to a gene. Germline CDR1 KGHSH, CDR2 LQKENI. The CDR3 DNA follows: TGTGCCAGCTCACCACTACAGGGGTACGAAGCTTTCTTT. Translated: CASSPLQGYEAFF.

The CDR3: CASSGNQPQHF. Here the CDR3 DNA reads TGTGCCAGCAGTGGGAATCAGCCCCAGCATTTT. The chain joins TRBV28 to TRBJ1-5; D call uncertain. V lost 5 bases and J 4 bases, leaving 3 bases between the germline ends. CDR1 MDHEN and CDR2 SYDVKM come from the germline V gene. The CDR3 contains 11 residues.

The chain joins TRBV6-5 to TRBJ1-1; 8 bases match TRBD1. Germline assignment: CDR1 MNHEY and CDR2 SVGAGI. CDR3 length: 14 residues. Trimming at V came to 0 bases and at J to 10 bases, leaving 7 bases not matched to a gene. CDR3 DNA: TGTGCCAGCAGTTACTCGAGGCAGGGGGCATTAGCTTTCTTT. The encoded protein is CASSYSRQGALAFF.

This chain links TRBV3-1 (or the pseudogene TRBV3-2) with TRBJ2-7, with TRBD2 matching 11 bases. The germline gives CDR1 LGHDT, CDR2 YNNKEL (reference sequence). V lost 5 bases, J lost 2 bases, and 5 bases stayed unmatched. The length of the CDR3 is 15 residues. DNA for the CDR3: TGTGCCAGCAGCTCGGGACTAGCGGAACCCTACGAGCAGTACTTC. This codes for CASSSGLAEPYEQYF.

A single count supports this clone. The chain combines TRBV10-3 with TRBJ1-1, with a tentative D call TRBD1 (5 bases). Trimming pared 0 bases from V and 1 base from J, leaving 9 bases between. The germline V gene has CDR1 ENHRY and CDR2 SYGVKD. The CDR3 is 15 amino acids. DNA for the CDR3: TGTGCCATCAGTGAGTCCCGGGGACCGAACACTGAAGCTTTCTTT. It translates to CAISESRGPNTEAFF.

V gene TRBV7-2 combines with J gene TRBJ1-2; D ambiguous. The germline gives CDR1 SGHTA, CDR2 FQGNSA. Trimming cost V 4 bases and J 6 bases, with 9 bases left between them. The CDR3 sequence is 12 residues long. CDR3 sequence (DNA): TGTGCCAGCAGCTCTAACGGGCATGGCTACACCTTC. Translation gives CASSSNGHGYTF.

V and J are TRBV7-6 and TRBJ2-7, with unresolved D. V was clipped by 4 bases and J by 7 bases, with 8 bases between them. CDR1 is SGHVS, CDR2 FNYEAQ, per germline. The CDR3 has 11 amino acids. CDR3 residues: CASSSAGEQYF. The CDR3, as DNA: TGTGCCAGCAGCTCGGCAGGTGAGCAGTACTTC. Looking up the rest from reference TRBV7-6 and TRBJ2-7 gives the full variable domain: GAGVSQSPRYKVTKRGQDVALRCDPISGHVSLYWYRQALGQGPEFLTYFNYEAQQDKSGLPNDRFSAERPEGSISTLTIQRTEQRDSAMYRCASSSAGEQYFGPGTRLTVT.

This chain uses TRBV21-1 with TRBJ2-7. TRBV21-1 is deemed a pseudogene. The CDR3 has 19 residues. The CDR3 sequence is CASSKVIAKTPRWSYEQYF. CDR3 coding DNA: TGTGCCAGCAGCAAAGTTATTGCCAAAACACCGCGTTGGTCCTACGAGCAGTACTTC.

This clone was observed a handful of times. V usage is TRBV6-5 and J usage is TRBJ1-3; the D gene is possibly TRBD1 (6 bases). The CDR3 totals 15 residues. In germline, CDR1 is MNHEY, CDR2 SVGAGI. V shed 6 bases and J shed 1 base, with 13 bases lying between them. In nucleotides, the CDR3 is TGTGCCAGCAGCGTCACCGGGACATCTGGAAACACCATATATTTT. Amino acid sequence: CASSVTGTSGNTIYF.

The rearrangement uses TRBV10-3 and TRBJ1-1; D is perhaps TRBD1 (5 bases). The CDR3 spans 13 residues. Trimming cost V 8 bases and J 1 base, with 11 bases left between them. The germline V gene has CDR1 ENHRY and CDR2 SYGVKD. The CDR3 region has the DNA TGTGCCATCGGGATCAGGGAGAACACTGAAGCTTTCTTT. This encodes CAIGIRENTEAFF.